The rows below give T cell receptor beta chains drawn from one sample of a study of blood T cell repertoires in COVID-19. The repertoire was sequenced with immunoSEQ multiplex PCR; TCRdb's copy has only in-frame clones and lacks some. Here the sample spans 310,000 or so clones, just over 85% being singletons. The sample was PBMCs or T cells enriched from blood (not recorded which). The origin of the receptors is a woman under 30 who had recovered from COVID-19. The CDR3 runs from the conserved cysteine through the conserved F or W. A D gene is named only where the DNA matches it firmly. A clone size is listed for some rows: how often the clone was seen (once, few, many), or a class if it is expanded.

V gene	D gene	clone size	J gene	CDR3 DNA	CDR3 protein
TRBV19	.	.	TRBJ1-1	TGTGCCAGTACCGAAACAGGGTGGAGGAACACTGAAGCTTTCTTT	CASTETGWRNTEAFF
TRBV28	.	few	TRBJ1-5	TGTGCCAGCAGCCACCGGAATCAGCCCCAGCATTTT	CASSHRNQPQHF
TRBV30	.	.	TRBJ1-2	TGTGCCTGGAGTGTTATACACGGCTACACCTTC	CAWSVIHGYTF
TRBV18	.	.	TRBJ1-2	TGTGCCAGCTCATTCGCTCAGGGTGTTTTTGGTGGCTACACCTTC	CASSFAQGVFGGYTF
TRBV19	.	.	TRBJ2-1	TGTGCCAGTAGTATAGACCCAGGGTCACTAAATCTACGCAATGAGCAGTTCTTC	CASSIDPGSLNLRNEQFF
TRBV7-2	TRBD2	.	TRBJ2-1	TGTGCCAGCAGCTTCGCCGGGAGGGCCGGAAATGAGCAGTTCTTC	CASSFAGRAGNEQFF
TRBV4-2	.	.	TRBJ2-7	TGTGCCAGCAGCCAAGGCGACAGTCCCTACGAGCAGTACTTC	CASSQGDSPYEQYF
TRBV5-4	.	.	TRBJ2-5	TGTGCCAGCAGCTGGGGACTGCACCAAGAGACCCAGTACTTC	CASSWGLHQETQYF
TRBV9	TRBD2	once	TRBJ2-2	TGTGCCAGCAGCGTCCAACGACTAGCGGGAGGACTATTACGGAACACCGGGGAGCTGTTTTTT	CASSVQRLAGGLLRNTGELFF
TRBV19	.	.	TRBJ1-1	TGTGCCAGTAGTATCCAGATTATGAACACTGAAGCTTTCTTT	CASSIQIMNTEAFF
TRBV2	.	.	TRBJ1-2	TGTGCCAGCAGTGATTCGGGGCGGGGACCCCAAGCTAACTATGGCTACACCTTC	CASSDSGRGPQANYGYTF
TRBV27	.	.	TRBJ2-5	TGTGCCAGCAGTTTTCTGGCAGGGCGACAAGAGACCCAGTACTTC	CASSFLAGRQETQYF
TRBV5-1	TRBD2	.	TRBJ2-3	TGCGCCAGCAGCTCGACCCTAGCGGGGAGCACAGATACGCAGTATTTT	CASSSTLAGSTDTQYF
TRBV10-3	TRBD1	.	TRBJ1-1	TGTGCCATCAGTACCTCTAGGGGGCGTCCCCCAGGTTTCTTT	CAISTSRGRPPGFF
TRBV19	.	.	TRBJ1-1	TGTGCCAGTAAGACAGCAATGAACACTGAAGCTTTCTTT	CASKTAMNTEAFF
TRBV11-2	TRBD1	.	TRBJ1-2	TGTGCCAGCAGCTTAGGGACAGGGCCTTATGGCTACACCTTC	CASSLGTGPYGYTF
TRBV19	.	.	TRBJ2-1	TGTGCCAGTAGTATATTTAACAATGAGCAGTTCTTC	CASSIFNNEQFF
TRBV28	TRBD1	.	TRBJ1-5	TGTGCCAGCAGCCAACCGGACAGGGGGATGCTTCAGCCCCAGCATTTT	CASSQPDRGMLQPQHF
TRBV10-3	.	.	TRBJ2-2	TGTGCCATCAAGCCTAACACCGGGGAGCTGTTTTTT	CAIKPNTGELFF
TRBV9	.	.	TRBJ1-2	TGTGCCAGCAGCCCGGGAGACCGATCTAACTATGGCTACACCTTC	CASSPGDRSNYGYTF
TRBV19	.	few	TRBJ2-4	TGTGCCAGTAGAGAGTCAGGGATAAACATTCAGTACTTC	CASRESGINIQYF
TRBV24-1	.	.	TRBJ1-2	TGTGCCACCAGTGATTCGGGAGGGATGAACTATGGCTACACCTTC	CATSDSGGMNYGYTF
TRBV7-9	TRBD1	.	TRBJ1-1	TGTGCCAGCAGCTCCCCCTTTAAACAGGGGCCGGAGGTGATTGAAGCTTTCTTT	CASSSPFKQGPEVIEAFF
TRBV18	.	.	TRBJ2-7	TGTGCCAGCTCACCACGATATGGGGACATCGGTTCCTACGAGCAGTACTTC	CASSPRYGDIGSYEQYF
TRBV3-1/TRBV3-2	.	.	TRBJ2-7	TGTGCCAGCAGCCATAGAAACGAGGACTACGAGCAGTACTTC	CASSHRNEDYEQYF
TRBV23-1	TRBD1	.	TRBJ1-4	TGCGCCAGCAGTCAACCTATTACGGGACAGGGGGAACTGTTTTTT	CASSQPITGQGELFF
TRBV6-5	TRBD1	few	TRBJ1-2	TGTGCCAGCAGGACAGGGGGCACGAGCTATGGCTACACCTTC	CASRTGGTSYGYTF
TRBV5-1	TRBD2	.	TRBJ2-2	TGCGCCAGCAGCGAGGGACTAGCTAGGCCAAGAACGAACACCGGGGAGCTGTTTTTT	CASSEGLARPRTNTGELFF
TRBV7-2	.	.	TRBJ1-3	TGTGCCAGCAGCTTAGCCACAGGGAGCGAAGGAAACACCATATATTTT	CASSLATGSEGNTIYF
TRBV18	TRBD1	.	TRBJ2-3	TGTGCCAGCTCAGCAGGGACAGAACGAGATACGCAGTATTTT	CASSAGTERDTQYF
TRBV9	TRBD1	.	TRBJ1-2	TGTGCCAGCAGCGTAGATTCAGGGGGCGCCGATGGCTACACCTTC	CASSVDSGGADGYTF
TRBV7-6	.	.	TRBJ2-1	TGTGCCAGCAGCCCAGGTGGCGGGCCGGCCTACAATGAGCAGTTCTTC	CASSPGGGPAYNEQFF
TRBV3-1/TRBV3-2	TRBD1	.	TRBJ2-1	TGTGCCAGCAGCCTCTTTGGGACAGAATCCAATGAGCAGTTCTTC	CASSLFGTESNEQFF
TRBV12-5	.	few	TRBJ1-5	TGTGCTAGTGGTTTGAACCCGGCGGCCAATCAGCCCCAGCATTTT	CASGLNPAANQPQHF
TRBV6-5	TRBD1	.	TRBJ1-2	TGTGCCAGCAGTTACAAGGCAGGGGGCGCTCGTGGCTACACCTTC	CASSYKAGGARGYTF
TRBV10-3	.	once	TRBJ1-1	TGTGCCATCAGTGAGTCGAGGGGAGGTACGAACACTGAAGCTTTCTTT	CAISESRGGTNTEAFF
TRBV3-1/TRBV3-2	TRBD2	.	TRBJ2-5	TGTGCCAGCAGCCAAAGCGGGACCGCCGACGGCGAGACCCAGTACTTC	CASSQSGTADGETQYF